This is a list of T cell receptor beta chains from one sample in a study of OX40 agonist ivuxolimab in advanced cancers. Sequenced by immunoSEQ multiplex PCR; TCRdb stores in-frame clones only, minus some. In the table there are some 100,000 clones, more than 75% of which are singletons. Sequencing used CD4+ or CD8+ T cells sorted from blood, obtained in a trial of the OX40 agonist ivuxolimab. These receptors were collected from an adult with an advanced solid tumor such as melanoma, head and neck, liver or kidney cancer. Each CDR3 is given with its conserved first and last residue. Fields, in order: J gene, V gene, D gene, clone size, CDR3 DNA, CDR3 protein. The D gene is left open where the match is weak. Clone size is given for some rows only: seen once, a few or many times, or a class if the clone is expanded.

j_gene: TRBJ1-1
v_gene: TRBV19
d_gene: TRBD1
abundance: .
CDR3nt: TGTGCCAGTAGTTTTTCCCGGGACAGGGCTTTCTTT
CDR3aa: CASSFSRDRAFF

j_gene: TRBJ2-7
v_gene: TRBV18
d_gene: .
abundance: once
CDR3nt: TGTGCCAGCTCACCCGAGGGTACCTACGAGCAGTACTTC
CDR3aa: CASSPEGTYEQYF

j_gene: TRBJ1-1
v_gene: TRBV10-3
d_gene: TRBD1
abundance: .
CDR3nt: TGTGCCATCAACTCAGGACAGGCCAATGAAGCTTTCTTT
CDR3aa: CAINSGQANEAFF

j_gene: TRBJ1-1
v_gene: TRBV5-6
d_gene: .
abundance: .
CDR3nt: TGTGCCAGCACCCTGCGGGCCAGGGACAACACTGAAGCTTTCTTT
CDR3aa: CASTLRARDNTEAFF

j_gene: TRBJ2-6
v_gene: TRBV27
d_gene: .
abundance: .
CDR3nt: TGTGCCAGCAGAATGGGGACGGCTGGGGCCAACGTCCTGACTTTC
CDR3aa: CASRMGTAGANVLTF

j_gene: TRBJ2-5
v_gene: TRBV19
d_gene: TRBD2
abundance: .
CDR3nt: TGTGCCAGTAGTATAGATCTGGAGGGAGGGAGAGAGACCCAGTACTTC
CDR3aa: CASSIDLEGGRETQYF

j_gene: TRBJ1-6
v_gene: TRBV5-1
d_gene: .
abundance: .
CDR3nt: TGCGCCAGCAGCTTGGACAGGATGCGGAATTCACCCCTCCACTTT
CDR3aa: CASSLDRMRNSPLHF

j_gene: TRBJ1-5
v_gene: TRBV28
d_gene: .
abundance: .
CDR3nt: TGTGCCAGCAGCCGACGACAGGTCAATAGCAATCAGCCCCAGCATTTT
CDR3aa: CASSRRQVNSNQPQHF

j_gene: TRBJ1-6
v_gene: TRBV6-6
d_gene: TRBD1
abundance: .
CDR3nt: TGTGCCAGCACCCAGACAGGGGTAAATTCACCCCTCCACTTT
CDR3aa: CASTQTGVNSPLHF

j_gene: TRBJ1-2
v_gene: TRBV5-6
d_gene: TRBD1
abundance: .
CDR3nt: TGTGCCAGCAGCCCGCGGGACAGGGCCAACTATGGCTACACCTTC
CDR3aa: CASSPRDRANYGYTF

j_gene: TRBJ2-1
v_gene: TRBV19
d_gene: .
abundance: .
CDR3nt: TGTGCCAGTACCCCAGGAAGCTCCTACAATGAGCAGTTCTTC
CDR3aa: CASTPGSSYNEQFF

j_gene: TRBJ2-7
v_gene: TRBV5-5
d_gene: .
abundance: few
CDR3nt: TGTGCCAGCAGCGCGTGGGGGTCCAACGAGCAGTACTTC
CDR3aa: CASSAWGSNEQYF

j_gene: TRBJ1-1
v_gene: TRBV7-2
d_gene: .
abundance: .
CDR3nt: TGTGCCAGCAGCACGCGCCGGAGGGACACTGAAGCTTTCTTT
CDR3aa: CASSTRRRDTEAFF

j_gene: TRBJ2-7
v_gene: TRBV7-2
d_gene: TRBD2
abundance: .
CDR3nt: TGTGCCAGCAGCTCGCCGGGACTAGAGAATTACGAGCAGTACTTC
CDR3aa: CASSSPGLENYEQYF

j_gene: TRBJ2-1
v_gene: TRBV7-9
d_gene: .
abundance: .
CDR3nt: TGTGCCAGCAGCTTAATGAGGGGGTCCTACAATGAGCAGTTCTTC
CDR3aa: CASSLMRGSYNEQFF

j_gene: TRBJ2-7
v_gene: TRBV19
d_gene: TRBD2
abundance: .
CDR3nt: TGTGCCAGTAGTAAAGGACTAGTCCCATCCTACGAGCAGTACTTC
CDR3aa: CASSKGLVPSYEQYF

j_gene: TRBJ2-5
v_gene: TRBV5-1
d_gene: .
abundance: once
CDR3nt: TGCGCCAGCAGCTTGGACGGGATCCTTGGGGAGACCCAGTACTTC
CDR3aa: CASSLDGILGETQYF

j_gene: TRBJ2-7
v_gene: TRBV6-6
d_gene: TRBD1
abundance: once
CDR3nt: TGTGCCAGCAGTTACTCGATAGGGGGCGACTACGAGCAGTACTTC
CDR3aa: CASSYSIGGDYEQYF

j_gene: TRBJ2-1
v_gene: TRBV11-3
d_gene: TRBD2
abundance: .
CDR3nt: TGTGCCAGCAGCTCCCGACTAGCGGCCTACAATGAGCAGTTCTTC
CDR3aa: CASSSRLAAYNEQFF

j_gene: TRBJ1-2
v_gene: TRBV19
d_gene: .
abundance: .
CDR3nt: TGTGCCAGTAGTATCCCCCCAGGAGTCTATGGCTACACCTTC
CDR3aa: CASSIPPGVYGYTF

j_gene: TRBJ2-3
v_gene: TRBV28
d_gene: TRBD2
abundance: .
CDR3nt: TGTGCCAGCAGTTTGACTAGCTTAGGTTGGGAGGGTACAGATACGCAGTATTTT
CDR3aa: CASSLTSLGWEGTDTQYF

j_gene: TRBJ2-7
v_gene: TRBV4-2
d_gene: TRBD2
abundance: .
CDR3nt: TGTGCCAGCAGCCAAAGAGCGGGAGGGCCGGGCGAGCAGTACTTC
CDR3aa: CASSQRAGGPGEQYF

j_gene: TRBJ2-7
v_gene: TRBV2
d_gene: TRBD2
abundance: once
CDR3nt: TGTGCCAGCAGCTTCGGGACTAGCATTCGGTACGAGCAGTACTTC
CDR3aa: CASSFGTSIRYEQYF

j_gene: TRBJ2-7
v_gene: TRBV14
d_gene: .
abundance: .
CDR3nt: TGTGCCAGCAGCCAAGAAGACGGCTACGAGCAGTACTTC
CDR3aa: CASSQEDGYEQYF

j_gene: TRBJ2-3
v_gene: TRBV7-9
d_gene: TRBD2
abundance: .
CDR3nt: TGTGCCAGCATCAAGCTACTAGCGGGATACACAGATACGCAGTATTTT
CDR3aa: CASIKLLAGYTDTQYF

j_gene: TRBJ2-7
v_gene: TRBV21-1
d_gene: .
abundance: few
CDR3nt: TGTGCCAGCAGTCGAAACAGGGACGCCTACGAGCAGTACTTC
CDR3aa: CASSRNRDAYEQYF

j_gene: TRBJ2-7
v_gene: TRBV7-6
d_gene: TRBD2
abundance: once
CDR3nt: TGTGCCAGCAGTTCACGACTAGCGGTCCTTCTAAGCAACGAGCAGTACTTC
CDR3aa: CASSSRLAVLLSNEQYF

j_gene: TRBJ2-2
v_gene: TRBV5-1
d_gene: TRBD2
abundance: .
CDR3nt: TGCGCCAGCAGCTTGGCTAGCGGGGGCACCGGGGAGCTGTTTTTT
CDR3aa: CASSLASGGTGELFF

j_gene: TRBJ2-3
v_gene: TRBV5-1
d_gene: .
abundance: .
CDR3nt: TGCGCCAGCAGCTTGGCCGCGGGGAGCACAGATACGCAGTATTTT
CDR3aa: CASSLAAGSTDTQYF

j_gene: TRBJ2-1
v_gene: TRBV4-1
d_gene: .
abundance: .
CDR3nt: TGCGCCAGCAGCCTCCGGGGGGCCGGTGAGCAGTTCTTC
CDR3aa: CASSLRGAGEQFF

j_gene: TRBJ2-3
v_gene: TRBV5-1
d_gene: TRBD1
abundance: .
CDR3nt: TGCGCCAGCAGCACGGACAGGATCAAGGATACGCAGTATTTT
CDR3aa: CASSTDRIKDTQYF

j_gene: TRBJ2-7
v_gene: TRBV14
d_gene: .
abundance: .
CDR3nt: TGTGCCAGCAGCCCGCGATGGGGAGCTTACGAGCAGTACTTC
CDR3aa: CASSPRWGAYEQYF

j_gene: TRBJ1-1
v_gene: TRBV6-5
d_gene: TRBD1
abundance: few
CDR3nt: TGTGCCAGTTTTTCCGGGACAGGGGACACTGAAGCTTTCTTT
CDR3aa: CASFSGTGDTEAFF

j_gene: TRBJ2-1
v_gene: TRBV6-5
d_gene: TRBD2
abundance: once
CDR3nt: TGTGCCAGCAGACAACTAGCGGGATCATACAATGAGCAGTTCTTC
CDR3aa: CASRQLAGSYNEQFF

j_gene: TRBJ2-3
v_gene: TRBV7-2
d_gene: .
abundance: .
CDR3nt: TGTGCCAGCAGCCCGGGGAGCGGCACAGATACGCAGTATTTT
CDR3aa: CASSPGSGTDTQYF

j_gene: TRBJ1-1
v_gene: TRBV2
d_gene: .
abundance: once
CDR3nt: TGTGCCAGCAGTGAAGAGGGAGGATCACTGAACACTGAAGCTTTCTTT
CDR3aa: CASSEEGGSLNTEAFF

j_gene: TRBJ1-2
v_gene: TRBV15
d_gene: .
abundance: .
CDR3nt: TGTGCCACCAGCAGGGACACCTCTAACTATGGCTACACCTTC
CDR3aa: CATSRDTSNYGYTF

j_gene: TRBJ2-7
v_gene: TRBV10-3
d_gene: TRBD2
abundance: few
CDR3nt: TGTGCCACCCAGGGGAGCGGGAGCTCCTACGAGCAGTACTTC
CDR3aa: CATQGSGSSYEQYF

j_gene: TRBJ2-7
v_gene: TRBV5-1
d_gene: TRBD1
abundance: .
CDR3nt: TGCGCCAGCAGCTCCGGACAGGGCCTCTCCTACGAGCAGTACTTC
CDR3aa: CASSSGQGLSYEQYF

j_gene: TRBJ1-2
v_gene: TRBV6-5
d_gene: TRBD1
abundance: .
CDR3nt: TGTGCCAGCAGAAAACCAGGACAGGTTGGATCTGGCTACACCTTC
CDR3aa: CASRKPGQVGSGYTF

j_gene: TRBJ2-7
v_gene: TRBV7-6
d_gene: .
abundance: .
CDR3nt: TGTGCCAGCAGCCCCCACGAGACCCGGGTCAAGCAGTACTTC
CDR3aa: CASSPHETRVKQYF

j_gene: TRBJ1-2
v_gene: TRBV19
d_gene: TRBD1
abundance: .
CDR3nt: TGTGCCAGTAGTATAGACCGGACAGGGGCACGGGGCTACACCTTC
CDR3aa: CASSIDRTGARGYTF

j_gene: TRBJ2-3
v_gene: TRBV5-4
d_gene: .
abundance: once
CDR3nt: TGTGCCAGCAGCTTGGCGGGCACAGATACGCAGTATTTT
CDR3aa: CASSLAGTDTQYF

j_gene: TRBJ2-2
v_gene: TRBV28
d_gene: .
abundance: .
CDR3nt: TGTGCCAGCAGTTTATCCCTAGGGGACACCGGGGAGCTGTTTTTT
CDR3aa: CASSLSLGDTGELFF

j_gene: TRBJ1-4
v_gene: TRBV5-1
d_gene: .
abundance: .
CDR3nt: TGCGCCAGCAGCTCGGGGGGGACCGTAAGGGAAAAACTGTTTTTT
CDR3aa: CASSSGGTVREKLFF

j_gene: TRBJ2-1
v_gene: TRBV5-4
d_gene: .
abundance: .
CDR3nt: TGTGCCAGCAGCTCAGCGCGAAGTTCGGGTGAGCAGTTCTTC
CDR3aa: CASSSARSSGEQFF

j_gene: TRBJ2-5
v_gene: TRBV27
d_gene: .
abundance: .
CDR3nt: TGTGCCAGCAGTCCGAAAAGGGGGAGCCAAGAGACCCAGTACTTC
CDR3aa: CASSPKRGSQETQYF

j_gene: TRBJ2-1
v_gene: TRBV2
d_gene: TRBD2
abundance: .
CDR3nt: TGTGCCAGCAGTGGGACTAGCGGGAGGGGCAATGAGCAGTTCTTC
CDR3aa: CASSGTSGRGNEQFF

j_gene: TRBJ2-7
v_gene: TRBV4-1
d_gene: TRBD2
abundance: few
CDR3nt: TGCGCCAGCAGCCCCACCACAGTAATTCTAGCGGGTCCACCCTACGAGCAGTACTTC
CDR3aa: CASSPTTVILAGPPYEQYF

j_gene: TRBJ1-1
v_gene: TRBV6-5
d_gene: .
abundance: .
CDR3nt: TGTGCCAGCAGAAAGCCCGGGGGGTCGGCTGAAGCTTTCTTT
CDR3aa: CASRKPGGSAEAFF

j_gene: TRBJ1-1
v_gene: TRBV6-5
d_gene: .
abundance: .
CDR3nt: TGTGCCAGCAGTCCACAGGGAGACACTGAAGCTTTCTTT
CDR3aa: CASSPQGDTEAFF

j_gene: TRBJ1-1
v_gene: TRBV12-5
d_gene: .
abundance: .
CDR3nt: TGTGCTAGTGGTTTGGGAAGGGGTCTCCTCGGCTCTGAAGCTTTCTTT
CDR3aa: CASGLGRGLLGSEAFF

j_gene: TRBJ2-5
v_gene: TRBV2
d_gene: TRBD2
abundance: .
CDR3nt: TGTGCCAGCAGTCCAGGGGTAGCGGGAGGGGAAGAGACCCAGTACTTC
CDR3aa: CASSPGVAGGEETQYF

j_gene: TRBJ2-7
v_gene: TRBV12-5
d_gene: TRBD2
abundance: .
CDR3nt: TGTGCTAGTGGTTTGGTTGTAGAGGCGGGGGAGGGAGTTACCGAGCAGTACTTC
CDR3aa: CASGLVVEAGEGVTEQYF

j_gene: TRBJ2-5
v_gene: TRBV19
d_gene: .
abundance: .
CDR3nt: TGTGCCAGTAGTAGATCCGACCCCAGGAGGGAGACCCAGTACTTC
CDR3aa: CASSRSDPRRETQYF